The following is a T cell receptor beta chain sequence with its context. Here immunoSEQ multiplex PCR was the method, and the copy in TCRdb shows in-frame clones only, minus some. This table holds 9,500 to 14,000 clones, around 85% found once. Library input was about 2 micrograms of DNA from cryopreserved PBMCs. This record belongs to a study of cytotoxic CD8 clonotypes in ibrutinib-treated CLL. Study-wide background: Response sampling occurred after a median around eleven months of treatment (range 6 to 36).

The germline V gene encodes CDR1 LNHDA and CDR2 SQIVND (reference sequence). The CDR3 sequence is 17 residues long. V shed 4 bases, J shed 1 base, and the junction held 9 bases outside the gene matches. This receptor was taken from a human donor with chronic lymphocytic leukemia. The chain is built from TRBV19 and TRBJ2-1, with 8 bases aligning to TRBD2. Specimen: PBMCs, collected at disease progression, from a patient treated with ibrutinib. The CDR3 DNA sequence: TGTGCCAGTAGTACGACATTTAGCGGGGCGTCCTACAATGAGCAGTTCTTC. Protein product: CASSTTFSGASYNEQFF.